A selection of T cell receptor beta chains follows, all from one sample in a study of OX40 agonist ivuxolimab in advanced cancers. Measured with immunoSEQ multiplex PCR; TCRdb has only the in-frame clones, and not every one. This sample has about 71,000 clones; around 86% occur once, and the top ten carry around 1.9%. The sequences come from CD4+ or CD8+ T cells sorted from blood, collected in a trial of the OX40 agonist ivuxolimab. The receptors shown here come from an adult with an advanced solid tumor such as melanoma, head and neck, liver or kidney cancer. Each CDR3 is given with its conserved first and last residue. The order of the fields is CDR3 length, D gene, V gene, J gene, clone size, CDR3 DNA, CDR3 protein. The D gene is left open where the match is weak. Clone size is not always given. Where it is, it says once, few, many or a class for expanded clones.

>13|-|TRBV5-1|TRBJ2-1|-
TGCGCCAGCAGCTTGGCTGGGGGCAATGAGCAGTTCTTC
CASSLAGGNEQFF
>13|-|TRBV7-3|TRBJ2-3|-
TGTGCCAGCAGCCCAGGGACCATAGAGGCGCAGTATTTT
CASSPGTIEAQYF
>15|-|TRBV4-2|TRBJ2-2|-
TGTGCCAGCAGCCAAGGGGAGTTGGACACCGGGGAGCTGTTTTTT
CASSQGELDTGELFF
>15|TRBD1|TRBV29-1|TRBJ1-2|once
TGCAGCGCGACAGGGTCCAGCCCAGCTAACTATGGCTACACCTTC
CSATGSSPANYGYTF
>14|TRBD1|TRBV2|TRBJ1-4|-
TGTGCCAGCAGGGACAGGGCAACTAATGAAAAACTGTTTTTT
CASRDRATNEKLFF
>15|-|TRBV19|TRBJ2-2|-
TGTGCCAGTAAGTTGAGATCTTCGAACACCGGGGAGCTGTTTTTT
CASKLRSSNTGELFF
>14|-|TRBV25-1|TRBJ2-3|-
TGTGCCAGCAGTGGGCGGGGAAGCACAGATACGCAGTATTTT
CASSGRGSTDTQYF
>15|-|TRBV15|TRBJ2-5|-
TGTGCCACCAGCAGAGATCCGACAGGCGAAGAGACCCAGTACTTC
CATSRDPTGEETQYF
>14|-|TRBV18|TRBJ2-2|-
TGTGCCAGCTCACCAGATCTTAACACCGGGGAGCTGTTTTTT
CASSPDLNTGELFF
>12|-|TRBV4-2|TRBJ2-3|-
TGTGCCAGCAGCTCTGGGTGGGATACGCAGTATTTT
CASSSGWDTQYF
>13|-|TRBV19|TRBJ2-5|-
TGTGCCAGTAGTATGACAGAAGGGGGGACCCAGTACTTC
CASSMTEGGTQYF
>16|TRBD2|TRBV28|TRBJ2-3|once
TGTGCCAGCAGTTTAGGGACTAGCGGGTTCCCGGATACGCAGTATTTT
CASSLGTSGFPDTQYF
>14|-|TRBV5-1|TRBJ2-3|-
TGCGCCAGCCGTGGGCTAGTGGCCCGAGATACGCAGTATTTT
CASRGLVARDTQYF
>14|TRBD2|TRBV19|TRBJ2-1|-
TGTGCCAGTAGGCGGGAGTCAGGCTACAATGAGCAGTTCTTC
CASRRESGYNEQFF
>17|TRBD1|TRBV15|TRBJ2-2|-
TGTGCCACCAGCAGAGATAGGGGGACAGCTAACACCGGGGAGCTGTTTTTT
CATSRDRGTANTGELFF
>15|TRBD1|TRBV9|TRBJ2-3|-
TGTGCCAGCAGCGGGGGACAGAAAAACTCAGATACGCAGTATTTT
CASSGGQKNSDTQYF
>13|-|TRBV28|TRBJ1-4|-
TGTGCCAGCAGTTTGCGGGGAGGGGAAAAACTGTTTTTT
CASSLRGGEKLFF
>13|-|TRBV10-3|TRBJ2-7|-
TGTGCCATCAGTGAAGGCAGCCCCTACGAGCAGTACTTC
CAISEGSPYEQYF
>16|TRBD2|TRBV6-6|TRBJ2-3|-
TGTGCCAGCAGTTGGGGGACTAGCGGGGATCGGGATACGCAGTATTTT
CASSWGTSGDRDTQYF
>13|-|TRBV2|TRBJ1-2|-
TGTGCCAGCCCAGGGGAGGGGAAGGGTGGCTACACCTTC
CASPGEGKGGYTF
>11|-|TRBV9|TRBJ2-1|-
TGTGCCAGCGGGAGATTGGATGAGCAGTTCTTC
CASGRLDEQFF
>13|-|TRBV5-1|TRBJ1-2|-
TGCGCCAGCAGCTCAACCATAGGCTATGGCTACACCTTC
CASSSTIGYGYTF
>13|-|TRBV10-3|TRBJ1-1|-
TGTGCCATCAGTGGTAGGACTGACACTGAAGCTTTCTTT
CAISGRTDTEAFF
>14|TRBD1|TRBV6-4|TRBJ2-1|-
TGTGCCAGCAGCCTGGGACAGTTTGCGAATGAGCAGTTCTTC
CASSLGQFANEQFF
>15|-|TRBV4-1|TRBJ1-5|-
TGCGCCAGCAGCCAACCTACAGAGTACTATCAGCCCCAGCATTTT
CASSQPTEYYQPQHF
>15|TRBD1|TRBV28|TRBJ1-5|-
TGTGCCAGCAGTAGTGGACAGGCCGGTGGTCAGCCCCAGCATTTT
CASSSGQAGGQPQHF
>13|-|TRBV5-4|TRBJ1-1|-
TGTGCCAGCAGCGCGACTCGGCACACTGAAGCTTTCTTT
CASSATRHTEAFF
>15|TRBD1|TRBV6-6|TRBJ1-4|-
TGTGCCAGCAGTAACCCCGGGACAGCTAATGAAAAACTGTTTTTT
CASSNPGTANEKLFF
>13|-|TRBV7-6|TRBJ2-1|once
TGTGCCAGCAGCTTCGGCAGGGCCGATGAGCAGTTCTTC
CASSFGRADEQFF
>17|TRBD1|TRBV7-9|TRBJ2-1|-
TGTGCCAGCAGCCCCCCCCGGACAGGGTTCACCTACAATGAGCAGTTCTTC
CASSPPRTGFTYNEQFF
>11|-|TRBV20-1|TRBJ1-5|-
TGCAGTGCTAGGGGTGATCAGCCCCAGCATTTT
CSARGDQPQHF
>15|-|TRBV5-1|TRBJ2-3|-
TGCGCCAGCAGCTTTAAGGGATCTAGCACAGATACGCAGTATTTT
CASSFKGSSTDTQYF
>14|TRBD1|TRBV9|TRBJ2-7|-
TGTGCCAGCAGCTCCCGACAGGGGAAGGACGAGCAGTACTTC
CASSSRQGKDEQYF
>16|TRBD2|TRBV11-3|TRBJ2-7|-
TGTGCCAGCAGCTTAGGGCTAGCGGGAGTCTCCTACGAGCAGTACTTC
CASSLGLAGVSYEQYF
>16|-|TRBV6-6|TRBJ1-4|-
TGTGCCAGCAGTTACTCCCCCGGCGGTCTTAATGAAAAACTGTTTTTT
CASSYSPGGLNEKLFF
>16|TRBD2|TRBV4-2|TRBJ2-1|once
TGTGCCAGCAGCCTACAGACTAGCGGGGGCTACAATGAGCAGTTCTTC
CASSLQTSGGYNEQFF
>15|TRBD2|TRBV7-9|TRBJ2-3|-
TGTGCCAGCAGCTCAGCCGGGAGGGACACAGATACGCAGTATTTT
CASSSAGRDTDTQYF
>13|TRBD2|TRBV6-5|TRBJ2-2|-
TGTGCCAGCAGAGCGGGAGAGGTCGGGGAGCTGTTTTTT
CASRAGEVGELFF
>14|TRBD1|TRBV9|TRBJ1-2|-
TGTGCCAGCAGCGGGGGACAGGGGGCTAAGGGCTACACCTTC
CASSGGQGAKGYTF
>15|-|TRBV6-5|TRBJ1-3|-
TGTGCCAGCACCCTCGGGACCTTCTCTGGAAACACCATATATTTT
CASTLGTFSGNTIYF